These 6 T cell receptor beta chains originate from one sample sequenced in a study of blood T cell repertoires in COVID-19. The table came from immunoSEQ multiplex PCR; TCRdb's copy has only in-frame clones and leaves some out. Found here are a few hundred thousand clones, approximately 90% of them singletons; the top ten hold 5.5% to 7%. Sequencing was performed on peripheral blood. The receptors shown here come from a woman under 40 who had recovered from COVID-19.

CDR3 in amino acids: CASIAGLSGEQFF. CDR3 bases: TGTGCCAGCATAGCGGGTTTAAGTGGTGAGCAGTTCTTC. The chain carries TRBV2 and TRBJ2-1, with TRBD2 matching over 7 bases. The CDR3 contains 13 residues. V dropped 7 bases and J dropped 9; count of bases not matched to a gene: 9. Germline V gene sequence: CDR1 SNHLY, CDR2 FYNNEI.

The rearrangement joins TRBV7-8 to TRBJ1-6; perhaps TRBD1 as D (5 bases). V was pared by 1 base and J by 7 bases, with 8 bases between. The CDR3 is 14 amino acids. The germline V gene has CDR1 SGHVS and CDR2 FQNEAQ. CDR3 loop: CASSLVQGNSPLHF. The CDR3 coding sequence is TGTGCCAGCAGCTTAGTCCAGGGCAATTCACCCCTCCACTTT.

This clone was recorded only once. CDR3 protein: CASSLIPGEYTDTQYF. CDR3 DNA sequence: TGTGCCAGCAGCTTAATCCCGGGGGAATACACAGATACGCAGTATTTT. The chain is built from TRBV7-2 and TRBJ2-3, with D perhaps matching TRBD2 (6 bases). The CDR3 is 16 amino acids. Trimming pared 2 bases from V and 2 bases from J, leaving 14 bases between. Germline V gene data show CDR1 as SGHTA and CDR2 as FQGNSA.

This chain uses TRBV10-3 with TRBJ2-3; D possibly corresponds to TRBD2 (6 bases). The CDR3 runs to 15 residues. Trimming removed 10 bases at V and 2 bases at J, with 19 bases between. Germline CDR1 reads ENHRY; CDR2 reads SYGVKD. The CDR3 sequence is CATAPGPGDTDTQYF. The DNA of the CDR3 is TGTGCCACAGCGCCGGGTCCGGGGGACACAGATACGCAGTATTTT.

The chain combines TRBV5-4 with TRBJ2-7; D may be TRBD2 (7 bases). V lost 4 bases to trimming and J lost 7 bases, with 15 bases between them. Germline V gene data show CDR1 as SGHNT and CDR2 as YYREEE (reference sequence). This CDR3 comprises 13 residues. The CDR3 bases are TGTGCCAGCAGCACCTTAGGGGGACTAGAGCAGTACTTC. Amino acids: CASSTLGGLEQYF.

V gene TRBV3-1 (or the pseudogene TRBV3-2) combines with J gene TRBJ2-5; D gene ambiguous. Germline V gene data show CDR1 as LGHDT and CDR2 as YNNKEL (reference sequence). Trimming removed 5 bases at V and 2 bases at J, with 9 bases between. This CDR3 spans 13 amino acids. The CDR3 sequence is CASSSADQETQYF. The DNA of the CDR3 is TGTGCCAGCAGCTCTGCGGATCAAGAGACCCAGTACTTC.